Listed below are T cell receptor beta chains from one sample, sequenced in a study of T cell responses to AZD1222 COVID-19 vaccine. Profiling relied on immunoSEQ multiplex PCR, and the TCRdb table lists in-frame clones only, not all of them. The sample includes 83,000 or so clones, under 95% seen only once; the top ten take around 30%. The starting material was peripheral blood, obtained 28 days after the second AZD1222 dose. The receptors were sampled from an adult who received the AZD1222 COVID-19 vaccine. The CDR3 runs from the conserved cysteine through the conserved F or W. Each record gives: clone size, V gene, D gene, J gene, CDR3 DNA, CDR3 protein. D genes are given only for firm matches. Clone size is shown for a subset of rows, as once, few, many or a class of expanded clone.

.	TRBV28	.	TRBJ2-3	TGTGCCAGCAGTTTAATTCAGGGAACAGATACGCAGTATTTT	CASSLIQGTDTQYF
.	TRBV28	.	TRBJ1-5	TGTGCCAGCAGTTTATCCGTTAGCAATCAGCCCCAGCATTTT	CASSLSVSNQPQHF
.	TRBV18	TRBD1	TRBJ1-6	TGTGCCAGCTCACCACCGGGACAGCCTAATTCACCCCTCCACTTT	CASSPPGQPNSPLHF
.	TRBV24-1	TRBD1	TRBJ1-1	TGTGCCACCAGCTCCGGGACAGGGGCCACTGAAGCTTTCTTT	CATSSGTGATEAFF
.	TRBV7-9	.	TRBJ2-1	TGTGCCAGCAGCTTACAGGGCAGGCCCACTCAGAATGAGCAGTTCTTC	CASSLQGRPTQNEQFF
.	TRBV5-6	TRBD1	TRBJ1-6	TGTGCCAGCAGCCCGGGGACAGCAGGAAACTATAATTCACCCCTCCACTTT	CASSPGTAGNYNSPLHF
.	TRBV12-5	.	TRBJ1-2	TGTGCTAGTGGTTTAGGGGGTAGCTATGGCTACACCTTC	CASGLGGSYGYTF
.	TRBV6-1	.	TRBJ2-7	TGTGCCAGCAGTGAAGAGATGGCCACGGGTTCCTACGAGCAGTACTTC	CASSEEMATGSYEQYF
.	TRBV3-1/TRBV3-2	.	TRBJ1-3	TGTGCCAGCAGCCAAGAGTCCGGGGCCGCGAGCACCATATATTTT	CASSQESGAASTIYF
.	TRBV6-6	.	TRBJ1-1	TGTGCCAGCAGGCCCGGACAGACACACACTGAAGCTTTCTTT	CASRPGQTHTEAFF
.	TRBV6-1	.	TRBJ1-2	TGTGCCAGCAGTGAAAGTCGTGACAGGCCCAACTATGGCTACACCTTC	CASSESRDRPNYGYTF
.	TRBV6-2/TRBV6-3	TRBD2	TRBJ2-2	TGTGCCAGCAGCCCGGGACTAGCTAACACCGGGGAGCTGTTTTTT	CASSPGLANTGELFF
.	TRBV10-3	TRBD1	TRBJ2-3	TGTGCCATCAGGGGGACAGGGATGGCAGATACGCAGTATTTT	CAIRGTGMADTQYF
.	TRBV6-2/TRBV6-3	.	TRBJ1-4	TGTGCCAGCAGTTCCCACGACGGTGAAAAACTGTTTTTT	CASSSHDGEKLFF
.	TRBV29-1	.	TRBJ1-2	TGCAGCTTCTTCCGGCGGGGCTACACCTTC	CSFFRRGYTF
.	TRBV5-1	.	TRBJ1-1	TGCGCCAGCAGCCCTGAAGGAGGGGCCTACACTGAAGCTTTCTTT	CASSPEGGAYTEAFF
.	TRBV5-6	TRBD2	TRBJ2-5	TGTGCCAGCAGCTCAACTAGCGGACTAAGGGAAGAGACCCAGTACTTC	CASSSTSGLREETQYF
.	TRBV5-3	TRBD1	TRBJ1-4	TGTGCCAGAAGCCAACGACAGGGGAGGGTAAAACTGTTTTTT	CARSQRQGRVKLFF
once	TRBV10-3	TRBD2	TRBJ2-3	TGTGCCATCAGCCCTAGCGGGAGGGTCGCAGATACGCAGTATTTT	CAISPSGRVADTQYF
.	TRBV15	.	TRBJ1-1	TGTGCCACCAGCAGAGGGGCCATGAACACTGAAGCTTTCTTT	CATSRGAMNTEAFF
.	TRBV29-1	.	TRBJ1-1	TGCAGCGCTGTGGACGGGAACACTGAAGCTTTCTTT	CSAVDGNTEAFF
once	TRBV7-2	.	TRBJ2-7	TGTGCCAGCAGCTCACGAAGGGGCTACGAGCAGTACTTC	CASSSRRGYEQYF
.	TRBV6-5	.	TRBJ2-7	TGTGCCAGCAGTTACTCGGCGGGATACTCCTACGAGCAGTACTTC	CASSYSAGYSYEQYF
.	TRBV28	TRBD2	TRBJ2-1	TGTGCCAGCAGCCGGACTAGCGGCTACAATGAGCAGTTCTTC	CASSRTSGYNEQFF
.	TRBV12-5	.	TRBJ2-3	TGTGCTAGTGGTTTGGTCTCGGGCAGGTCCCTCACAGATACGCAGTATTTT	CASGLVSGRSLTDTQYF
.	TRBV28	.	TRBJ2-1	TGTGCCAGCAGTTTATCGGGGGCAGGGTCTTACAATGAGCAGTTCTTC	CASSLSGAGSYNEQFF
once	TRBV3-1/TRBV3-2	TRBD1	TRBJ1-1	TGTGCCAGCAGCCAAGACCCAGGGGGCACTGAAGCTTTCTTT	CASSQDPGGTEAFF
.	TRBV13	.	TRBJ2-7	TGTGCCAGCAGCAACGGGGACGGGATTTACGAGCAGTACTTC	CASSNGDGIYEQYF
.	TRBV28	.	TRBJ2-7	TGTGCCAGCATGGGAACGGGACCCTACGAGCAGTACTTC	CASMGTGPYEQYF
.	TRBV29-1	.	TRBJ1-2	TGCAGCGTTTCAGAGGAGTTCTATGGCTACACCTTC	CSVSEEFYGYTF
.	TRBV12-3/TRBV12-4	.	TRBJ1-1	TGTGCCAGCAGTTTTGGCGGGCAGTCGGCTTTCTTT	CASSFGGQSAFF
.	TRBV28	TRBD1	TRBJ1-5	TGTGCCAGCAGCCAGTCCGGAGGGGGCAAAGGGCAGCCCCAGCATTTT	CASSQSGGGKGQPQHF
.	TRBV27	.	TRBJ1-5	TGTGCCAGCAGTTTATGGGGGCCTCAGCCCCAGCATTTT	CASSLWGPQPQHF
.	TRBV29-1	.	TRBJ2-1	TGCAGCGGGACGGACAATGAGCAGTTCTTC	CSGTDNEQFF
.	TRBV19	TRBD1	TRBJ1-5	TGTGCCAGTAGTACAGGGGGAAGGGGCGGCCTTCAGCCCCAGCATTTT	CASSTGGRGGLQPQHF
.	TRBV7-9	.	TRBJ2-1	TGTGCCAGCAGCCTTACCCCTAACGAGCAGTTCTTC	CASSLTPNEQFF
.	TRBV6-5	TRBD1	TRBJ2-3	TGTGCCAGCAGTCGTCGACAGGGACCCACAGATACGCAGTATTTT	CASSRRQGPTDTQYF
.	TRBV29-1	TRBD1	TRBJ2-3	TGCAGCGTCCTCGGACAGGGAAGCACAGATACGCAGTATTTT	CSVLGQGSTDTQYF
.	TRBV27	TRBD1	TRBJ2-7	TGTGCCAGCAGGGACAGGGGGTTTAGCTCCTACGAGCAGTACTTC	CASRDRGFSSYEQYF
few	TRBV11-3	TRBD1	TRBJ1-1	TGTGCCAGCAGCTTCCAGGGGGGCACTGAAGCTTTCTTT	CASSFQGGTEAFF
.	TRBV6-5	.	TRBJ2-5	TGTGCCAGCAGTTACACGAGCCAAGAGACCCAGTACTTC	CASSYTSQETQYF
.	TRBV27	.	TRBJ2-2	TGTGCCAGCAGATCAGGGGGGGTAGGCACCGGGGAGCTGTTTTTT	CASRSGGVGTGELFF
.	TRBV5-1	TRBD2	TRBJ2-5	TGCGCCAGCAGCTTTTTAGCGGGAGGGCCCATGGAGACCCAGTACTTC	CASSFLAGGPMETQYF
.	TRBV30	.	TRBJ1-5	TGTGCCTGGAGTGTCGGGACATTTAGCAATCAGCCCCAGCATTTT	CAWSVGTFSNQPQHF
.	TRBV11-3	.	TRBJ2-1	TGTGCCAGCAGCTTAGATGGAGGTTACAATGAGCAGTTCTTC	CASSLDGGYNEQFF
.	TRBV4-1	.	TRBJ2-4	TGCGCCAGCAGCCAAGAACCGGGGCGTGGAACCAAAAACATTCAGTACTTC	CASSQEPGRGTKNIQYF
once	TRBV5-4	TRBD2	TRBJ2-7	TGTGCCAGCAGCTTGGAAGCGGGAGGAATATACGAGCAGTACTTC	CASSLEAGGIYEQYF
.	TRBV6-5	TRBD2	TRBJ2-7	TGTGCCAGCCGGGGGAGTAGCGGGAGTACCTACGAGCAGTACTTC	CASRGSSGSTYEQYF
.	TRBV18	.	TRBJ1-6	TGTGCCAGCTCACCCAGAGACAGAGAGTTCGATTCACCCCTCCACTTT	CASSPRDREFDSPLHF
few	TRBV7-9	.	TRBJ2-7	TGTGCCAGCACCCGGGGGACGGAGACCTACGAGCAGTACTTC	CASTRGTETYEQYF
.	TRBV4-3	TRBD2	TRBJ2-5	TGCGCCAGCAGCCAAGGGGCTTCTACCGGGGGAGGGAGAGAGACCCAGTACTTC	CASSQGASTGGGRETQYF
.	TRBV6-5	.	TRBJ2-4	TGTGCCAGCAGCTCGGCGGGCAAAAACATTCAGTACTTC	CASSSAGKNIQYF
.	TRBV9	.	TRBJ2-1	TGTGCCAGCAGCGTAGGGGCAGCCTGGGGTTCCTACAATGAGCAGTTCTTC	CASSVGAAWGSYNEQFF
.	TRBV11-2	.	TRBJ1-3	TGTGCCAGCAGCTCACATACCTTAGGGGGTTACGGAAACACCATATATTTT	CASSSHTLGGYGNTIYF